This T cell receptor (beta chain) was retrieved from a study of cytomegalovirus exposure and HLA in healthy donors. Study-wide results and limits: Reportedly, TCR beta sequences accurately predicted HLA-A and HLA-B alleles in most subjects.

CDR1 and CDR2 (germline): SGHRS, YFSETQ. The CDR3 totals 13 residues. Trimming removed 3 bases from V and 10 bases from J, with 16 bases in between. Comment on this clone: What it binds is unknown.

The PCR contained 60 Vbeta and 13 Jbeta primers. Data came from immunoSEQ multiplex PCR; TCRdb stores just in-frame clones and leaves some out. The sample lists fewer than 120,000 clones, 75% to 90% occurring once. This chain uses TRBV5-1 with TRBJ1-1; perhaps TRBD1 as D (6 bases). Source material: PBMCs. The TCR originated in a man aged 35 to 55 in good health and CMV-seronegative. The CDR3 DNA follows: TGCGCCAGCAGCTCTACCGGGACACCCGGAGCTTTCTTT. Translation: CASSSTGTPGAFF.